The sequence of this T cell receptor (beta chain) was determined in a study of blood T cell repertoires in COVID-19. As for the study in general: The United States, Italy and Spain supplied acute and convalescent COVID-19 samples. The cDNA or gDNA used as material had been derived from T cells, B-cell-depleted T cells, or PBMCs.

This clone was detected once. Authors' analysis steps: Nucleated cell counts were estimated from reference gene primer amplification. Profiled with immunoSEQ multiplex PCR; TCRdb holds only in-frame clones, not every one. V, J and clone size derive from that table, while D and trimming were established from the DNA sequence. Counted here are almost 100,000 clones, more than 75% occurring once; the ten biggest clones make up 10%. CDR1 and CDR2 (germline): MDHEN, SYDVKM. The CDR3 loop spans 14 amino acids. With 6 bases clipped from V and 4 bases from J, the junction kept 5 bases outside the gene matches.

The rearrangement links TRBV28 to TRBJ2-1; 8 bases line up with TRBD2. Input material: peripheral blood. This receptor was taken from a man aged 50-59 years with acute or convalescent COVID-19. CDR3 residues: CASSPGGGYNEQFF. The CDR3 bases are TGTGCCAGCAGCCCGGGGGGGGGTTACAATGAGCAGTTCTTC.